The 24 T cell receptor beta chains below were found in one sample sequenced in a study of blood T cell repertoires in COVID-19. Measured with immunoSEQ multiplex PCR; TCRdb has only the in-frame clones, and not every one. The sample holds 200,000 to 250,000 clones, around four fifths seen once. The sample taken for sequencing was peripheral blood. The receptors derive from a woman aged 80 or over with COVID-19, enrolled during active disease.

The chain has TRBV3-1 (or the pseudogene TRBV3-2) and TRBJ2-5; no clear D gene. Germline assignment: CDR1 LGHDT and CDR2 YNNKEL (reference sequence). Trimming shortened V by 2 bases and J by 4 bases, and 14 bases separated the two germline ends. CDR3 length: 15 amino acids. The CDR3 region has the DNA TGTGCCAGCAGCCAATGGCGGCGAATGGGAGAGACCCAGTACTTC. Its translation: CASSQWRRMGETQYF.

This clone was seen just once. The chain links TRBV6-6 to TRBJ1-6; D call uncertain. The CDR3 sequence is 12 residues long. Trimming stripped 4 bases from V and 7 bases from J, with 5 bases between. CDR1 and CDR2 from the germline V gene are MNHNY and SVGAGI (reference sequence). The DNA for the CDR3 is TGTGCCAGCAGTTCCGAGAATTCACCCCTCCACTTT. Encoded protein: CASSSENSPLHF.

The chain is built from TRBV20-1 and TRBJ2-7, with a tentative D call TRBD2 (5 bases). Germline assignment: CDR1 DFQATT and CDR2 SNEGSKA (reference sequence). Trimming removed 5 bases from V and 4 bases from J, with 9 bases in between. The CDR3 has 11 residues. CDR3 protein: CSARGPYEQYF. CDR3 nucleotides: TGCAGTGCTCGCGGGCCGTACGAGCAGTACTTC.

V usage is TRBV29-1 and J usage is TRBJ1-1; TRBD1 agrees at 7 bases. In germline, CDR1 is SQVTM, CDR2 ANQGSEA. The J segment lost 8 bases and the V segment lost 7 bases, leaving 10 bases of the junction unmatched. This CDR3 has 12 residues. CDR3: CSGDRDRREAFF. The DNA for the CDR3 is TGCAGCGGAGACAGGGATCGGCGGGAAGCTTTCTTT.

The J gene is TRBJ2-3, the V gene TRBV6-1; D call uncertain. Trimming removed 3 bases at V and 6 bases at J, with 7 bases between. This CDR3 contains 12 residues. Germline CDR1 and CDR2: MNHNS and SASEGT. CDR3: CASSEIRDTQYF. In DNA form, the CDR3 reads TGTGCCAGCAGTGAGATCAGGGATACGCAGTATTTT.

The chain has TRBV11-3 and TRBJ2-1; 7 bases are a match to TRBD2. Trimming at V came to 5 bases and at J to 9 bases, leaving 10 bases not matched to a gene. Germline lookup yields CDR1 SGHNT and CDR2 YENEEA. This CDR3 spans 14 amino acids. Here the CDR3 reads CASSLGAGALEQFF. The CDR3 DNA sequence: TGTGCCAGCAGCCTAGGGGCGGGAGCCCTTGAGCAGTTCTTC.

To note about this clone: Other DNA sequences of this sample code for an identical CDR3. The V and J genes are TRBV5-1 and TRBJ2-3; D might be TRBD1 (6 bases). This CDR3 is 14 amino acids long. V dropped 2 bases and J dropped 2 bases, with 9 bases sitting between them. Germline V gene sequence: CDR1 SGHRS, CDR2 YFSETQ. The CDR3, as DNA: TGCGCCAGCAGCTTCGGACAGCTCACAGATACGCAGTATTTT. It codes for CASSFGQLTDTQYF.

The rearrangement uses TRBV18 and TRBJ1-5, with 10 positions matching TRBD1. Germline V gene data show CDR1 as KGHSH and CDR2 as LQKENI. This CDR3 is built from 15 residues. J lost 7 bases, V lost 3 bases, and 6 bases had no gene match. DNA for the CDR3: TGTGCCAGCTCACCGGACAGGGGGACGGGGCAGCCCCAGCATTTT. This gives the protein CASSPDRGTGQPQHF.

The CDR3, as DNA: TGCGCCAGCAGCTTAGAGCTGGGACAGGGAGAAGGCTACACCTTC. The encoded protein is CASSLELGQGEGYTF. This chain joins TRBV5-1 and TRBJ1-2, with 9 nucleotides matching TRBD1. Unmatched junction bases numbered 10, after V lost 2 bases and J lost 8 bases. Per the germline V gene, CDR1 is SGHRS and CDR2 is YFSETQ. The length of the CDR3 is 15 residues.

The CDR3 region has the DNA TGCGCCAGCAGTTCCGGGACACTCGCTAACTATGGCTACACCTTC. This sequence encodes CASSSGTLANYGYTF. The chain links TRBV5-1 to TRBJ1-2; D is possibly TRBD1 (6 bases). This CDR3 has 15 residues. V dropped 5 bases and J dropped 0 bases, with 14 bases sitting between them. Germline V gene lookup returns CDR1 SGHRS and CDR2 YFSETQ.

The rearrangement joins TRBV19 to TRBJ2-4; 12 bases align to TRBD1. With V trimmed by 6 bases and J by 2 bases, 5 bases remained unmatched. The CDR3 is 16 amino acids. Germline CDR1 is LNHDA and CDR2 is SQIVND (reference sequence). The CDR3: CASRGGQGATKNIQYF. CDR3 sequence (DNA): TGTGCCAGTAGAGGGGGACAGGGGGCAACCAAAAACATTCAGTACTTC.

This chain connects TRBV5-6 to TRBJ1-5; TRBD1 might be the D (5 bases). Germline V lookup: CDR1 SGHDT, CDR2 YYEEEE. The CDR3 length is 15 residues. V lost 0 bases and J lost 1, with 8 bases in between. The CDR3 coding sequence is TGTGCCAGCAGCTTGGGGGGCAGGAGCAATCAGCCCCAGCATTTT. Its translation is CASSLGGRSNQPQHF. Full variable domain (rest looked up from reference TRBV5-6 and TRBJ1-5): DAGVTQSPTHLIKTRGQQVTLRCSPKSGHDTVSWYQQALGQGPQFIFQYYEEEERQRGNFPDRFSGHQFPNYSSELNVNALLLGDSALYLCASSLGGRSNQPQHFGDGTRLSIL.

The chain is built from TRBV7-2 and TRBJ2-7, with a possible D match to TRBD2 (6 bases). This CDR3 region has 15 residues. Germline CDR1 and CDR2: SGHTA and FQGNSA. V gave up 1 base and J gave up 3 bases, with 13 bases separating them. The CDR3 DNA sequence: TGTGCCAGCAGCTTAGGGGGTGCGGGGCTCTACGAGCAGTACTTC. Encoded protein: CASSLGGAGLYEQYF. The full variable domain, its missing parts supplied by reference TRBV7-2 and TRBJ2-7, is GAGVSQSPSNKVTEKGKDVELRCDPISGHTALYWYRQSLGQGLEFLIYFQGNSAPDKSGLPSDRFSAERTGGSVSTLTIQRTQQEDSAVYLCASSLGGAGLYEQYFGPGTRLTVT.

This clone was observed a few times. V gene TRBV7-3 combines with J gene TRBJ2-1, with D unclear. Germline V gene data show CDR1 as SGHTA and CDR2 as FQGTGA. The germline V and J ends were trimmed by 5 bases and 6 bases, with 11 bases remaining between them. The CDR3 totals 13 residues. The CDR3 protein is CASSPPLGNEQFF. CDR3 nucleotide sequence: TGTGCCAGCAGCCCTCCCCTCGGCAATGAGCAGTTCTTC.

This chain links TRBV4-3 with TRBJ2-3; 10 bases are shared with TRBD2. V lost 1 base to trimming and J lost 1 base; unmatched junction nucleotides: 5. In germline, CDR1 is LGHNA, CDR2 YSLEER. The CDR3 contains 17 residues. CDR3 loop: CASSQGRGTSGTDTQYF. The CDR3 coding sequence is TGCGCCAGCAGCCAAGGGCGCGGGACTAGCGGCACAGATACGCAGTATTTT.

The chain combines TRBV9 with TRBJ1-2, with D perhaps TRBD1 (6 bases). The V and J ends lost 0 bases and 8 bases respectively, with 14 bases between them. This CDR3 has 14 amino acids. From germline, CDR1 is SGDLS and CDR2 YYNGEE. Written as DNA, the CDR3 is TGTGCCAGCAGCGTAGGGGGGGGCCTGGGAGGCTACACCTTC. Protein: CASSVGGGLGGYTF.

The rearrangement links TRBV19 to TRBJ2-7; 10 bases line up with TRBD1. Germline V CDR1 and CDR2: LNHDA, SQIVND (reference sequence). CDR3 length: 13 residues. J lost 5 bases, V lost 6 bases, and 4 bases had no gene match. CDR3 nucleotides: TGTGCCAGTAGCATGGGACAGGGGAACGAGCAGTACTTC. Its protein is CASSMGQGNEQYF.

The V and J genes are TRBV11-3 and TRBJ2-3, with D unclear. V lost 1 base, J lost 6 bases, and 5 bases lay in between. The CDR3 sequence is 12 residues long. CDR1 is SGHNT, CDR2 YENEEA, per germline. This chain's CDR3 is CASSLASDTQYF. DNA for the CDR3: TGTGCCAGCAGCTTAGCTTCGGATACGCAGTATTTT.

The chain joins TRBV11-3 to TRBJ2-1, with 13 bases that match TRBD2. The V gene's germline CDR1 is SGHNT and CDR2 YENEEA. Trimming took 5 bases from V and 5 from J; bases not matched to a gene: 12. The CDR3 contains 18 residues. The CDR3 coding sequence is TGTGCCAGCAGCAAGAAAGACAGGGGACTAGCGGGAAACAATGAGCAGTTCTTC. Translation: CASSKKDRGLAGNNEQFF.

The CDR3 sequence is CASSVGQGPAPQHF. The CDR3 DNA follows: TGTGCCAGCAGCGTCGGACAGGGGCCTGCGCCCCAGCATTTT. The chain carries TRBV9 and TRBJ1-5; 9 nucleotides line up with TRBD1. Germline V gene sequence: CDR1 SGDLS, CDR2 YYNGEE. J gave up 9 bases and V 2 bases, and 6 bases lay outside the gene matches. The CDR3 consists of 14 residues.

V and J are TRBV2 and TRBJ2-2, with 7 positions matching TRBD2. CDR1 is SNHLY and CDR2 is FYNNEI in the germline V gene. This CDR3 region has 17 residues. V lost 6 bases and J lost 1; bases outside the gene matches: 11. CDR3 sequence reads: CASSPIYGGENTGELFF. The CDR3 DNA is TGTGCCAGCAGCCCCATATATGGGGGGGAGAACACCGGGGAGCTGTTTTTT.

This rearrangement joins TRBV19 to TRBJ2-1; D is possibly TRBD2 (6 bases). V was trimmed by 4 bases and J by 10 bases, leaving 14 bases between them. CDR3 length: 13 residues. Germline V CDR1 and CDR2: LNHDA, SQIVND (reference sequence). CDR3 loop: CASSNILAIEQFF. The CDR3 nucleotides are TGTGCCAGTAGTAACATACTAGCCATCGAGCAGTTCTTC.

The chain carries TRBV7-2 and TRBJ1-1, with D uncertain. Deletions cut 1 base from V and 4 bases from J, with 7 bases between. CDR1 and CDR2 (germline): SGHTA, FQGNSA. The length of the CDR3 is 13 residues. CDR3 residues: CASSLVVSTEAFF. For the CDR3, the DNA is TGTGCCAGCAGCTTAGTAGTGTCCACTGAAGCTTTCTTT.

The V gene is TRBV6-5, the J gene TRBJ2-1; no reliable D call. Trimming took 7 bases from V and 2 from J, leaving 9 bases between them. This CDR3 region has 13 residues. Per germline, CDR1 MNHEY and CDR2 SVGAGI. DNA of the CDR3: TGTGCCAGCAACCAACAGACCTACAATGAGCAGTTCTTC. Amino acids: CASNQQTYNEQFF.